These T cell receptor beta chains were read from a single sample in a study of radiotherapy plus CTLA-4 blockade in lung cancer. Only in-frame clones appear in the TCRdb table, and some are missing; sequencing was by immunoSEQ multiplex PCR. The data show some 51,000 clones, about 77% seen once. Sequences were derived from peripheral blood, sampled from a patient treated with radiotherapy plus ipilimumab. These receptor sequences come from a human donor with non-small cell lung cancer whose response to radiotherapy plus ipilimumab could not be evaluated. The CDR3 runs from the conserved cysteine through the conserved F or W. The D gene is left open where the match is weak. Rows give clone size only sometimes, using once, few, many, or a class for an expanded clone.

clone size,J gene,D gene,V gene,CDR3 DNA,CDR3 protein
.,TRBJ1-1,.,TRBV18,TGTGCCAGCTCACCACGGACAGACCTCGGGGCTTTCTTT,CASSPRTDLGAFF
.,TRBJ2-7,.,TRBV2,TGTGCCAGCAGACAGCAGGGGGGCTCCTACGAGCAGTACTTC,CASRQQGGSYEQYF
.,TRBJ1-6,.,TRBV18,TGTGCCAGCTCTCGGGATAATAATAATTCACCCCTCCACTTT,CASSRDNNNSPLHF
.,TRBJ1-3,.,TRBV15,TGTGCCACCAGCAGAGATAGGAGGCAGCTCTCTGGAAACACCATATATTTT,CATSRDRRQLSGNTIYF
once,TRBJ2-2,.,TRBV6-5,TGTGCCAGCGGAGGGGCGAACACCGGGGAGCTGTTTTTT,CASGGANTGELFF
.,TRBJ2-5,.,TRBV5-1,TGCGCCAGCAGCATTGGGAGGGGGGAGACCCAGTACTTC,CASSIGRGETQYF
few,TRBJ1-5,.,TRBV10-3,TGTGCCACGAAACAGGAGCAGGCCCAGCATTTT,CATKQEQAQHF
.,TRBJ2-4,.,TRBV6-1,TGTGCCAGCAGGGGGAGGAATATAGCCAAAAACATTCAGTACTTC,CASRGRNIAKNIQYF
.,TRBJ1-1,TRBD1,TRBV13,TGTGCCAGCAGCTTGGGACAGGGTTCTGAAGCTTTCTTT,CASSLGQGSEAFF
.,TRBJ2-1,.,TRBV7-2,TGTGCCAGCATGTATACATCCTACAATGAGCAGTTCTTC,CASMYTSYNEQFF
.,TRBJ1-1,TRBD1,TRBV28,TGTGCCAGCAGTTTGACAGGGGGCCGGGGAGCTTTCTTT,CASSLTGGRGAFF
.,TRBJ2-5,TRBD1,TRBV7-9,TGTGCCAGCAACCGAGGGGGCATGGAGGAGACCCAGTACTTC,CASNRGGMEETQYF
.,TRBJ2-7,.,TRBV6-9,TGTGCCAGCAGTTCCCAGCGCCGGAGCTCCTACGAGCAGTACTTC,CASSSQRRSSYEQYF
.,TRBJ2-3,TRBD1,TRBV9,TGTGCCAGCAGCGTGGGACAGGGCTCTAGCACAGATACGCAGTATTTT,CASSVGQGSSTDTQYF
few,TRBJ1-1,TRBD1,TRBV29-1,TGCAGCGTTGAAGGAGAGGGGGCGAGAACTGAAGCTTTCTTT,CSVEGEGARTEAFF
.,TRBJ1-4,TRBD1,TRBV6-5,TGTGCCAGCAGTTACCTAGGGGGCATGGGAGAAAAACTGTTTTTT,CASSYLGGMGEKLFF
.,TRBJ2-1,.,TRBV6-5,TGTGCCAGCAGTACGGGACTCTACAATGAGCAGTTCTTC,CASSTGLYNEQFF
once,TRBJ1-2,TRBD1,TRBV15,TGTGCCACCAGCGGATGGACAGGGGAGGGCTATGGCTACACCTTC,CATSGWTGEGYGYTF
.,TRBJ2-5,.,TRBV19,TGTGCCAGTAGTATTAGCCCCCAACAGGCTGGCGGCGAGACCCAGTACTTC,CASSISPQQAGGETQYF
.,TRBJ1-2,.,TRBV28,TGTGCCAGCAGTTTGAGCCGGAAACAGGCCGGCTACACCTTC,CASSLSRKQAGYTF
.,TRBJ1-5,.,TRBV7-9,TGTGCCAGCAGCAGATTACAGGGATCCCAGCGCAATCAGCCCCAGCATTTT,CASSRLQGSQRNQPQHF
.,TRBJ1-5,TRBD1,TRBV4-2,TGTGCCAGCAGCCAAGATTTGACAGGGGGCGGACAGCCCCAGCATTTT,CASSQDLTGGGQPQHF